This is a list of T cell receptor beta chains from one sample in a study of blood T cells in healthy people across ages. TCRdb reprocessed the 5' RACE reads via MiXCR and lists one record per CDR3 protein. The sample has over a million distinct CDR3 sequences, roughly 43% seen once. The sequenced sample was blood. The receptors come from a woman aged 18-29 years in good health. Each CDR3 is given with its conserved first and last residue. D genes are given only for firm matches. Clone size is stated in some rows and not others, as once, few, many or a class when expanded.

v_call	cdr3_length	clone_size	d_call	j_call	cdr3_aa	cdr3_nt
TRBV18	16	.	.	TRBJ2-7	CASSPPGTYRSYEQYF	TGTGCCAGCTCACCACCGGGAACGTATAGAAGCTACGAGCAGTACTTC
TRBV4-3	16	.	TRBD2	TRBJ2-3	CASSQEAAGITDTQYF	TGCGCCAGCAGCCAAGAGGCAGCGGGGATTACAGATACGCAGTATTTT
TRBV25-1	12	few	.	TRBJ2-2	CASSELVGELFF	TGTGCCAGCAGTGAATTGGTCGGGGAGCTGTTTTTT
TRBV29-1	13	few	.	TRBJ2-7	CSVGERYSYEQYF	TGCAGCGTTGGGGAGAGGTACTCCTACGAGCAGTACTTC
TRBV5-5	16	.	.	TRBJ2-4	CASSLDQVLAKNIQYF	TGTGCCAGCAGCTTGGATCAGGTTCTAGCCAAAAACATTCAGTACTTC
TRBV20-1	13	.	.	TRBJ1-2	CSAASDSPGGYTF	TGCAGTGCGGCATCAGATTCCCCCGGTGGCTACACCTTC
TRBV28	13	.	.	TRBJ2-7	CASSLTRVHEQYF	TGTGCCAGCAGTTTAACCAGGGTCCATGAGCAGTACTTC
TRBV12-3/TRBV12-4	16	.	TRBD1	TRBJ2-6	CASRSQGAPGANVLTF	TGTGCCAGCAGATCCCAGGGGGCGCCTGGGGCCAACGTCCTGACTTTC
TRBV2	15	.	TRBD1	TRBJ1-6	CASWRGQGTNSPLHF	TGTGCCAGCTGGAGGGGACAGGGTACCAATTCACCCCTCCACTTT
TRBV20-1	12	few	.	TRBJ2-3	CSASRPPDTQYF	TGCAGTGCTAGTCGTCCCCCGGATACGCAGTATTTT
TRBV5-1	14	many	.	TRBJ2-4	CASSLDRAKNIQYF	TGCGCCAGCAGCTTGGACAGGGCCAAAAACATTCAGTACTTC